Detailed here is one T cell receptor (beta chain). Its specificity is unknown. This record comes from a study of cytomegalovirus exposure and HLA in healthy donors. Study information: Earlier work reported around 110 million unique TCR beta sequences from about 179 million T cells.

After removal of 5 bases from V and 0 bases from J, the junction contained 6 bases not matched to a gene. The germline CDR1 and CDR2 sequences are SEHNR and FQNEAQ (reference sequence). The CDR3 extends over 17 amino acids. Overall study findings and caveats: Follow-up analysis seemed to connect common viral pathogens with several of the most significant clusters identified. In a later analysis, TCR beta V- and J-gene trimming was associated with a missense DCLRE1C variant.

The PCR made use of 60 Vbeta and 13 Jbeta primers. Measured with immunoSEQ multiplex PCR; TCRdb has only the in-frame clones, and not every one. Among over 100,000 clones listed, about two thirds were seen once. This sequence joins TRBV7-9 and TRBJ2-2; 10 nucleotides agree with TRBD2. The receptor comes from a man aged 50 or older in good health and CMV-seropositive. The sample comprised PBMCs. The CDR3 reads CASSRLSGGSNTGELFF. The CDR3 coding sequence is TGTGCCAGCAGCCGCCTTAGCGGGGGGTCGAACACCGGGGAGCTGTTTTTT.